Shown below are 32 T cell receptor beta chains from a single sample sequenced in a study of cytomegalovirus exposure and HLA in healthy donors. Primers for the PCR totalled 60 Vbeta and 13 Jbeta. TCRdb's table, derived via immunoSEQ multiplex PCR, lists solely in-frame clones and lacks some. The repertoire holds approximately 160,000 clones, with 70% to 80% as singletons. The sequenced material came from PBMCs. These receptors were obtained from a woman between 25 and 40 years old in good health and CMV-seropositive.

J is TRBJ2-2 and V is TRBV5-1, with 11 positions matching TRBD2. Per germline, CDR1 SGHRS and CDR2 YFSETQ. This CDR3 has 17 residues. After removal of 2 bases from V and 5 bases from J, the junction contained 8 bases not matched to a gene. The CDR3 DNA sequence: TGCGCCAGCAGCTTTCTTACACTAGCGGGAGTTACCGGGGAGCTGTTTTTT. Protein product: CASSFLTLAGVTGELFF.

The chain combines TRBV5-1 with TRBJ2-6, with 7 nucleotides matching TRBD1. J was trimmed by 2 bases and V by 0 bases; bases with no gene match: 5. From germline, CDR1 is SGHRS and CDR2 YFSETQ. This CDR3 is built from 17 residues. The CDR3 region has the DNA TGCGCCAGCAGCTTGGCCTCCCAGGGGGCTGGGGCCAACGTCCTGACTTTC. It yields the protein CASSLASQGAGANVLTF.

This clone was observed a single time. V is TRBV7-2 and J is TRBJ2-1; 9 nucleotides match TRBD2. In germline, CDR1 is SGHTA, CDR2 FQGNSA. The CDR3 covers 17 residues. With V trimmed by 5 bases and J by 9 bases, 17 bases remained unmatched. CDR3 coding DNA: TGTGCCAGCAGCCCGAGAAGAAATAGCGGGAGTCTTGGTGAGCAGTTCTTC. Residues: CASSPRRNSGSLGEQFF.

The chain employs TRBV19 and TRBJ1-1, with 8 bases matching TRBD1. Germline V gene data show CDR1 as LNHDA and CDR2 as SQIVND (reference sequence). The trim removed 5 bases at V and 1 base at J, leaving 3 bases unmatched. The CDR3 runs 14 residues. CDR3 bases: TGTGCCAGTAGTGCCGGGACAGGGAACACTGAAGCTTTCTTT. Amino acids: CASSAGTGNTEAFF.

The sample holds one count of this clone. The chain employs TRBV6-5 and TRBJ2-1, with 8 nucleotides matching TRBD1. Germline V lookup: CDR1 MNHEY, CDR2 SVGAGI. The J segment lost 5 bases and the V segment lost 6 bases, leaving 3 bases of the junction unmatched. The CDR3 is 13 residues long. In DNA form, the CDR3 reads TGTGCCAGCAGGGACAGGGCTAACAATGAGCAGTTCTTC. Protein: CASRDRANNEQFF.

CDR3 protein: CASSGRGTSLNNEQFF. For the CDR3, the DNA is TGTGCCAGCAGTGGGAGGGGGACTAGCTTAAACAATGAGCAGTTCTTC. V gene TRBV6-1 combines with J gene TRBJ2-1; TRBD2 matches at 9 bases. The CDR3 is 16 residues long. With V trimmed by 4 bases and J by 5 bases, 9 bases remained unmatched. Germline lookup yields CDR1 MNHNS and CDR2 SASEGT.

This sequence joins TRBV4-3 and TRBJ2-7, with 9 positions matching TRBD1. The CDR3 length is 13 residues. Germline V gives CDR1 LGHNA, CDR2 YSLEER. J lost 10 bases, V lost 4 bases, and 8 bases had no gene match. CDR3 nucleotide sequence: TGCGCCAGCAGCCCCCGGGGGACAGGGCGACAGTACTTC. It codes for CASSPRGTGRQYF.

V usage is TRBV30 and J usage is TRBJ2-1; 11 bases map to TRBD2. V trimming: 4 bases; J trimming: 4 bases; junction bases outside the gene matches: 12. Germline V gene data show CDR1 as GTSNPN and CDR2 as SVGIG (reference sequence). The CDR3 spans 17 residues. DNA for the CDR3: TGTGCCTGGACGTCCGGGACTAGCGGATTTCGGTACAATGAGCAGTTCTTC. Amino acid sequence: CAWTSGTSGFRYNEQFF.

Only a few counts were recorded for this clone. This chain uses TRBV27 with TRBJ1-2, with TRBD1 matching 9 bases. This CDR3 has 17 residues. With V trimmed by 3 bases and J by 0 bases, 8 bases remained unmatched. In germline, CDR1 is MNHEY, CDR2 SMNVEV (reference sequence). The CDR3 spells CASSFLAGQGANYGYTF. Written as DNA, the CDR3 is TGTGCCAGCAGTTTTCTCGCGGGACAGGGAGCTAACTATGGCTACACCTTC.

The chain employs TRBV28 and TRBJ1-2; D is uncertain. In germline, CDR1 is MDHEN, CDR2 SYDVKM. Trimming left V 0 bases short and J 5 bases short, with 4 bases between. The CDR3 runs to 12 residues. The CDR3 sequence: CASSLWRYGYTF. The CDR3 DNA is TGTGCCAGCAGTTTATGGCGGTATGGCTACACCTTC.

This chain joins TRBV30 and TRBJ2-3, with D perhaps TRBD2 (5 bases). This CDR3 is built from 16 residues. The germline V and J ends were trimmed by 2 bases and 4 bases, with 19 bases remaining between them. Germline V gene data show CDR1 as GTSNPN and CDR2 as SVGIG (reference sequence). The CDR3 sequence is CAWSTPPGGSADTQYF. The CDR3 bases are TGTGCCTGGAGTACACCGCCAGGTGGGAGCGCAGATACGCAGTATTTT.

This chain links TRBV4-2 with TRBJ1-2; D gene unclear. Germline lookup yields CDR1 LGHNA and CDR2 YNFKEQ. Trimming took 7 bases from V and 8 from J, leaving 14 bases between them. The CDR3 is 12 amino acids. This CDR3 reads CASNRPQAGYTF. In DNA, the CDR3 is TGTGCCAGCAACCGACCCCAGGCGGGCTACACCTTC.

This clone was observed a single time. The chain joins TRBV15 to TRBJ1-1; a weak D match, TRBD1 (5 bases). Per germline, CDR1 LNHNV and CDR2 YYDKDF (reference sequence). V dropped 0 bases and J dropped 12 bases, with 14 bases sitting between them. The CDR3 extends over 13 amino acids. The CDR3 reads CATSRDTGGRPFF. DNA for the CDR3: TGTGCCACCAGCAGAGATACGGGGGGAAGGCCTTTCTTT.

J is TRBJ2-7 and V is TRBV6-1; 9 bases match TRBD1. V lost 2 bases, J lost 7 bases, and 9 bases stayed unmatched. The CDR3 covers 15 residues. Germline CDR1 MNHNS, CDR2 SASEGT. CDR3 in amino acids: CASSELGQGILEQYF. The CDR3 DNA is TGTGCCAGCAGTGAATTGGGACAGGGCATCCTGGAGCAGTACTTC.

The sample holds a few counts of this clone. The chain couples TRBV5-1 to TRBJ2-5; 13 bases map to TRBD2. Germline lookup yields CDR1 SGHRS and CDR2 YFSETQ. This CDR3 comprises 17 residues. J was trimmed by 3 bases and V by 1 base; bases with no gene match: 6. The DNA for the CDR3 is TGCGCCAGCAGCTTGTCCCCGGGACTAGCGGGAAAAGAGACCCAGTACTTC. Residues: CASSLSPGLAGKETQYF.

A note on this clone: The sample contains more than one DNA sequence encoding this CDR3. The J gene is TRBJ2-7, the V gene TRBV7-6, with 9 positions matching TRBD1. Germline trimming cut 4 bases from V and 2 bases from J; bases unmatched to any gene: 3. This CDR3 is built from 14 residues. Per germline, CDR1 SGHVS and CDR2 FNYEAQ. CDR3 sequence reads: CASSSDRGPYEQYF. In DNA, the CDR3 is TGTGCCAGCAGCTCGGACAGGGGTCCCTACGAGCAGTACTTC. The entire variable domain, with the rest obtained from reference TRBV7-6 and TRBJ2-7, is as follows: GAGVSQSPRYKVTKRGQDVALRCDPISGHVSLYWYRQALGQGPEFLTYFNYEAQQDKSGLPNDRFSAERPEGSISTLTIQRTEQRDSAMYRCASSSDRGPYEQYFGPGTRLTVT.

The V gene is TRBV30, the J gene TRBJ1-1; no clear D gene. CDR3 size: 13 residues. CDR1 is GTSNPN, CDR2 SVGIG, per germline (reference sequence). V lost 5 bases to trimming and J lost 0 bases, with 10 bases between them. CDR3 coding DNA: TGTGCCTGGGTTACAGTAATGAACACTGAAGCTTTCTTT. Its protein is CAWVTVMNTEAFF.

The CDR3 loop reads CASSSDGTGAIYEQYF. The CDR3 bases are TGTGCCAGCAGCTCGGATGGGACAGGCGCTATCTACGAGCAGTACTTC. This chain uses TRBV7-9 with TRBJ2-7, with 8 nucleotides matching TRBD1. Germline V gene sequence: CDR1 SEHNR, CDR2 FQNEAQ (reference sequence). The CDR3 is made up of 16 amino acids. With 4 bases clipped from V and 3 bases from J, the junction kept 11 bases outside the gene matches.

The genes are TRBV19 and TRBJ2-2; a weak D match, TRBD1 (5 bases). The CDR3 spans 15 residues. In germline, CDR1 is LNHDA, CDR2 SQIVND (reference sequence). Trimming stripped 6 bases from V and 4 bases from J, with 15 bases between. The DNA of the CDR3 is TGTGCCAGTAGCGCAGGGCCCGATATCACCGGGGAGCTGTTTTTT. Translating gives CASSAGPDITGELFF.

The chain is built from TRBV7-9 and TRBJ1-2, with 7 bases that match TRBD1. The CDR3 is 12 residues long. V shed 1 base, J shed 8 bases, and the junction held 1 base outside the gene matches. The germline gives CDR1 SEHNR, CDR2 FQNEAQ (reference sequence). The CDR3 region is CASSLEGAGYTF. CDR3 DNA sequence: TGTGCCAGCAGCTTAGAGGGGGCGGGCTACACCTTC. Combining the CDR3 with reference TRBV7-9 and TRBJ1-2 gives the whole variable domain DTGVSQNPRHKITKRGQNVTFRCDPISEHNRLYWYRQTLGQGPEFLTYFQNEAQLEKSRLLSDRFSAERPKGSFSTLEIQRTEQGDSAMYLCASSLEGAGYTFGSGTRLTVV.

The chain has TRBV4-3 and TRBJ1-2; 7 bases are a match to TRBD1. V lost 2 bases to trimming and J lost 4 bases; unmatched junction nucleotides: 10. The CDR3 extends over 16 amino acids. CDR1 LGHNA and CDR2 YSLEER come from the germline V gene. The CDR3 is CASSQSKQGTTYGYTF. The DNA for the CDR3 is TGCGCCAGCAGCCAAAGTAAACAGGGGACCACCTATGGCTACACCTTC.

The rearrangement joins TRBV29-1 to TRBJ2-5; 14 nucleotides agree with TRBD2. Germline V gene data show CDR1 as SQVTM and CDR2 as ANQGSEA. CDR3 size: 13 residues. V was pared by 7 bases and J by 5 bases, with 3 bases of the junction left unmatched. Here the CDR3 reads CSGGTSGGETQYF. Written as DNA, the CDR3 is TGCAGCGGCGGGACTAGCGGGGGTGAGACCCAGTACTTC.

The DNA for the CDR3 is TGTGCCAGCAGCCCGGGACTCAACTCTGGGGCCAACGTCCTGACTTTC. This translates into CASSPGLNSGANVLTF. This chain uses TRBV13 with TRBJ2-6; D perhaps matches TRBD2 (6 bases). The CDR3 runs 16 residues. V lost 5 bases and J 0 bases, leaving 11 bases between the germline ends. Germline assignment: CDR1 PRHDT and CDR2 FYEKMQ (reference sequence).

The chain couples TRBV2 to TRBJ2-2, with 10 bases that match TRBD2. J was trimmed by 3 bases and V by 6 bases; bases with no gene match: 7. The CDR3 spans 16 residues. The germline gives CDR1 SNHLY, CDR2 FYNNEI. CDR3: CASSPGLADYTGELFF. In nucleotides, the CDR3 is TGTGCCAGCAGCCCCGGACTAGCGGATTACACCGGGGAGCTGTTTTTT.

This clone has just one count. The V call is TRBV4-3, the J call TRBJ2-2; 10 bases are a match to TRBD1. Germline loops: CDR1 LGHNA, CDR2 YSLEER. This CDR3 spans 15 amino acids. After removal of 4 bases from V and 4 bases from J, the junction contained 3 bases not matched to a gene. DNA for the CDR3: TGCGCCAGCAGCCTAGGACAGGGGGGCACCGGGGAGCTGTTTTTT. Translated: CASSLGQGGTGELFF.

The chain has TRBV4-1 and TRBJ2-3, with 8 bases aligning to TRBD1. The V and J ends lost 0 bases and 3 bases, in that order; junction bases with no gene match: 8. Germline-derived CDR1 and CDR2 are MGHRA and YSYEKL. This CDR3 region has 17 residues. As DNA, the CDR3 is TGCGCCAGCAGCCAAGACCCCCCAGGGGGCGAAACAGATACGCAGTATTTT. This translates into CASSQDPPGGETDTQYF.

This rearrangement joins TRBV4-3 to TRBJ2-2; TRBD2 matches at 12 bases. The germline V gene has CDR1 LGHNA and CDR2 YSLEER. V shed 0 bases, J shed 6 bases, and the junction held 2 bases outside the gene matches. CDR3 length: 16 amino acids. This CDR3 reads CASSQDRLAGAGELFF. Written as DNA, the CDR3 is TGCGCCAGCAGCCAAGACCGACTAGCGGGAGCCGGGGAGCTGTTTTTT.

V gene TRBV7-2 combines with J gene TRBJ2-7, with D tentatively TRBD1 (6 bases). CDR1 and CDR2 (germline): SGHTA, FQGNSA. The CDR3 sequence is 13 residues long. V was trimmed by 6 bases and J by 6 bases, leaving 15 bases between them. The CDR3 loop reads CASSYNVRGEQYF. DNA of the CDR3: TGTGCCAGCAGTTATAACGTCAGGGGCGAGCAGTACTTC.

This clone was seen a handful of times. V gene TRBV7-2 combines with J gene TRBJ1-1; D call uncertain. The CDR3 is 13 amino acids. V lost 0 bases and J lost 4, with 6 bases in between. Germline V CDR1 and CDR2: SGHTA, FQGNSA. DNA for the CDR3: TGTGCCAGCAGCTTAGCTAGAGCCACTGAAGCTTTCTTT. Its translation is CASSLARATEAFF.

DNA of the CDR3: TGTGCCATCAGTGAGACTAGCGGGAGTGAAGATACGCAGTATTTT. It is translated as CAISETSGSEDTQYF. This chain uses TRBV10-3 with TRBJ2-3; TRBD2 agrees at 11 bases. CDR3 length equals 15 residues. V lost 2 bases to trimming and J lost 5 bases; unmatched junction nucleotides: 3. Germline-derived CDR1 and CDR2 are ENHRY and SYGVKD.

This sequence joins TRBV4-1 and TRBJ2-2; 14 bases map to TRBD2. The CDR3 has 16 amino acids. With 4 bases clipped from V and 8 bases from J, the junction kept 6 bases outside the gene matches. In germline, CDR1 is MGHRA, CDR2 YSYEKL. CDR3 sequence: CASSRGLAGVGGELFF. Written as DNA, the CDR3 is TGCGCCAGCAGCCGGGGACTAGCGGGAGTAGGTGGGGAGCTGTTTTTT.

This chain joins TRBV19 and TRBJ1-4, with D possibly matching TRBD1 (5 bases). The CDR3 runs to 15 residues. Per germline, CDR1 LNHDA and CDR2 SQIVND (reference sequence). The V and J ends lost 5 bases and 5 bases respectively, with 15 bases between them. CDR3 nucleotide sequence: TGTGCCAGTAGTTTTGACGGGACTCCAAATGAAAAACTGTTTTTT. Residues: CASSFDGTPNEKLFF.